The sequence of this T cell receptor beta chain was determined in a study of T cell changes during pregnancy in multiple sclerosis (dated by TCRdb to about 2019). With respect to the entire study: Changes in the T cell repertoire over the course of pregnancy were examined in this study in women with multiple sclerosis.

The library was built by means of the immunoSEQ multiplex PCR assay. In its TCRdb copy, this immuneACCESS table keeps in-frame sequences only and misses some clones. Where compared with another copy, unresolved V genes explain less than half of these, and the others have no known cause. In this sample the table shows about 73,000 clones, approximately 92% of which occur a single time. Jointly, the top ten make up over 2.5% of the sample. About this clone itself: This clone's antigen is unknown. Base-call qualities are not available, and no considerably larger clone is one nucleotide away.

The CDR3 covers 15 residues, taking in both the cysteine and the phenylalanine. Just CDR3 DNA is preserved here, 45 bases in frame from base 1. CDR1 LGHNA and CDR2 YNFKEQ are derived from the germline V gene. Germline trimming: 1 base from V, 6 bases from J; junction bases outside gene matches: 7. This receptor chain uses TRBV4-2 and TRBJ1-2; 8 nucleotides in the junction match TRBD1. The sample here was peripheral blood, taken in the third trimester of pregnancy. The sequence was obtained from a female donor in good health, enrolled as a control in a pregnancy study. The encoded CDR3 is CASSQGGGQVDGYTF. In nucleotides, the sequence is TGTGCCAGCAGCCAAGGAGGGGGACAGGTCGATGGCTACACCTTC.